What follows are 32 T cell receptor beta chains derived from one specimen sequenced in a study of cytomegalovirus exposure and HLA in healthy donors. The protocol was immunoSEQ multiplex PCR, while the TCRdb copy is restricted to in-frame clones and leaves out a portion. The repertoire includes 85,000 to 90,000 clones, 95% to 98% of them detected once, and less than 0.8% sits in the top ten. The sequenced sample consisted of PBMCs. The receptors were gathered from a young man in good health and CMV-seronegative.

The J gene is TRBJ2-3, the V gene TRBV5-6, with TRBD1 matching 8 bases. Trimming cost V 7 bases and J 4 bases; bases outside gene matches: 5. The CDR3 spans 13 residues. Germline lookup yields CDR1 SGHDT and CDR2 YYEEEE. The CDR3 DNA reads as TGTGCCAGCGCTGAGACAGGGGCAGATACGCAGTATTTT. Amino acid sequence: CASAETGADTQYF.

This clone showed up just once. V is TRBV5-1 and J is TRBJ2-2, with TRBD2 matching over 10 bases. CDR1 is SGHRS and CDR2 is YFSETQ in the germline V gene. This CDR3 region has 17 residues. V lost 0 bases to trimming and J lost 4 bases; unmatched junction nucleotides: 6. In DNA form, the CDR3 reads TGCGCCAGCAGCTTGGTGGTAGCGGGAGGACTCACCGGGGAGCTGTTTTTT. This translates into CASSLVVAGGLTGELFF.

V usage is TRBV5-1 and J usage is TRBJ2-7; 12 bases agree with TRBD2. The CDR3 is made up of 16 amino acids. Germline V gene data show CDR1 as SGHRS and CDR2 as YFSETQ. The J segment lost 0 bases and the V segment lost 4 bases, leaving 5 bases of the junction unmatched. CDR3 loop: CASSRGGLAGSYEQYF. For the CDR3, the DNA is TGCGCCAGCAGCCGTGGGGGACTAGCGGGCTCCTACGAGCAGTACTTC.

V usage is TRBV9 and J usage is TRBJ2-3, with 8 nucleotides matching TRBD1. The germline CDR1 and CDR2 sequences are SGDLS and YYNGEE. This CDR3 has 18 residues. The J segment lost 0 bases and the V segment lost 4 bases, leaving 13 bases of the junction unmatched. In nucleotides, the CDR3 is TGTGCCAGCAGCTCAAACCCACGGACAGGGTTCAGCACAGATACGCAGTATTTT. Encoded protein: CASSSNPRTGFSTDTQYF.

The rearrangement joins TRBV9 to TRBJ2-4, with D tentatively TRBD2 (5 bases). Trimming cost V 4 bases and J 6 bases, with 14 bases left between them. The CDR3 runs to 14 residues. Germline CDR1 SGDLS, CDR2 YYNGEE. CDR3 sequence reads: CASSPDRGTNIQYF. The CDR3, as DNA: TGTGCCAGCAGCCCGGATCGGGGTACAAACATTCAGTACTTC.

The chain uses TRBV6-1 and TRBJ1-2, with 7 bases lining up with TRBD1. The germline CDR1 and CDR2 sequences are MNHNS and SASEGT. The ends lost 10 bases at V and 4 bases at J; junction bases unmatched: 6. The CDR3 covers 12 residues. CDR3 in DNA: TGTGCCACCGCTGGACAGGTCTATGGCTACACCTTC. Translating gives CATAGQVYGYTF.

DNA for the CDR3: TGTGCCAGCAGCTCCACTAGCGTATACCTCCCCCAAGATACGCAGTATTTT. This sequence encodes CASSSTSVYLPQDTQYF. The V and J genes are TRBV7-8 and TRBJ2-3, with TRBD2 identical over 7 bases. J gave up 5 bases and V 4 bases, and 15 bases lay outside the gene matches. CDR1 is SGHVS, CDR2 FQNEAQ, per germline. There are 17 residues in the CDR3.

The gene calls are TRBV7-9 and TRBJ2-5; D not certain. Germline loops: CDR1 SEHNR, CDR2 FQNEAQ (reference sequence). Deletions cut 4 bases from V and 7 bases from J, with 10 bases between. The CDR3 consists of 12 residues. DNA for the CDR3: TGTGCCAGCAGCTGGCCTGATGGGACCCAGTACTTC. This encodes CASSWPDGTQYF.

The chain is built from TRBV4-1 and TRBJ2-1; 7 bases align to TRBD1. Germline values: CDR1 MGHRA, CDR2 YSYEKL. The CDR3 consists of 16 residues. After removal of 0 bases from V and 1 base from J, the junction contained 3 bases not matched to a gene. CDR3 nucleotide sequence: TGCGCCAGCAGCCAAGATTTCAGGGGGTCCTACAATGAGCAGTTCTTC. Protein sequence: CASSQDFRGSYNEQFF.

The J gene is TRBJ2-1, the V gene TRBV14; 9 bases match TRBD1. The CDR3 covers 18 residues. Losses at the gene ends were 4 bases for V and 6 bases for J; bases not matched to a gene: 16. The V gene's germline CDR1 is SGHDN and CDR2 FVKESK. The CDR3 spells CASSPVPGQGGAGNEQFF. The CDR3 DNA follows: TGTGCCAGCAGCCCGGTCCCGGGACAGGGTGGGGCTGGCAATGAGCAGTTCTTC.

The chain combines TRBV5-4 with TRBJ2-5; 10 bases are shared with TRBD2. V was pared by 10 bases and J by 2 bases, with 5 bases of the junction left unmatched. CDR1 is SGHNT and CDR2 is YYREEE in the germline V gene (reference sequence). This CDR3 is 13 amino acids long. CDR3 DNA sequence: TGTGCCGGGGGTAGCGGGAGGCAAGAGACCCAGTACTTC. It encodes CAGGSGRQETQYF.

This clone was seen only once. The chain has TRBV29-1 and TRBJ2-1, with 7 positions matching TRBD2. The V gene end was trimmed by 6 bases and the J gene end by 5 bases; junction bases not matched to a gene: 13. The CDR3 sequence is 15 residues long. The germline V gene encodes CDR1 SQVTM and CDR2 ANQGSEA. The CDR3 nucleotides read TGCAGCGTGGAGCCTAGCGGCACACAAAACAATGAGCAGTTCTTC. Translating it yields CSVEPSGTQNNEQFF.

The DNA for the CDR3 is TGTGCCAGTAGGCCTCCGGGACAAGTAACGAATGGCTACACCTTC. Its translation: CASRPPGQVTNGYTF. This sequence joins TRBV19 and TRBJ1-2, with D perhaps matching TRBD1 (6 bases). CDR1 and CDR2 from the germline V gene are LNHDA and SQIVND (reference sequence). With 6 bases removed from V and 6 bases from J, the gap between germline ends came to 20 bases. The CDR3 extends over 15 amino acids.

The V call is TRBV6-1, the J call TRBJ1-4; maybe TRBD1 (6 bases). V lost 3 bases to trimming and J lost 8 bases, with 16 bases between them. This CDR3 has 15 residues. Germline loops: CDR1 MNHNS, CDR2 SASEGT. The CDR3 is CASSDTRGGAEKLFF. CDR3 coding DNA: TGTGCCAGCAGTGACACAAGGGGGGGAGCCGAAAAACTGTTTTTT.

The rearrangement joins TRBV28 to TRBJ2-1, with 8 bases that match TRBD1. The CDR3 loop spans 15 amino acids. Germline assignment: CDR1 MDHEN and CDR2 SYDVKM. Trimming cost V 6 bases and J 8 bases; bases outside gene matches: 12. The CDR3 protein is CASRRPGQGLDEQFF. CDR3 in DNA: TGTGCCAGCAGGCGCCCCGGACAGGGTTTAGATGAGCAGTTCTTC.

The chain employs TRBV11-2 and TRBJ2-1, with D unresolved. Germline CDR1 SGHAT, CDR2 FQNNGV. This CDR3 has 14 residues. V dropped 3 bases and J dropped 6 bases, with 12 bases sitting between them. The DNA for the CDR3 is TGTGCCAGCAGCTTCATATTTTCGAGCAATGAGCAGTTCTTC. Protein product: CASSFIFSSNEQFF.

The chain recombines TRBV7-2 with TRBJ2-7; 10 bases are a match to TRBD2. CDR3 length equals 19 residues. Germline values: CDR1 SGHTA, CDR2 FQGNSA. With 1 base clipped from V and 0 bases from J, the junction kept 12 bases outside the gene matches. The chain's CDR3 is CASSLGVAGGRLGSYEQYV. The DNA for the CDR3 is TGTGCCAGCAGCTTAGGTGTAGCGGGAGGTCGTTTGGGCTCCTACGAGCAGTACGTC.

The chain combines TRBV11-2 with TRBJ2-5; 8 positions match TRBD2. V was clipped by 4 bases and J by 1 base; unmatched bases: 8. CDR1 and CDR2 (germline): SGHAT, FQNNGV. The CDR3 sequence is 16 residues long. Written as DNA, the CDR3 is TGTGCCAGCAGCTCTATACTAGCGGCGGGCCAAGAGACCCAGTACTTC. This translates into CASSSILAAGQETQYF.

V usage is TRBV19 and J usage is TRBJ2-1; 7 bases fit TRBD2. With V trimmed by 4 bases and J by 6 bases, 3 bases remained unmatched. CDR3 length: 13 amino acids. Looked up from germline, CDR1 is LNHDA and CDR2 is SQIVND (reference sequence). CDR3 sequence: CASSNQRGNEQFF. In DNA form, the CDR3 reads TGTGCCAGTAGTAATCAGCGGGGCAATGAGCAGTTCTTC.

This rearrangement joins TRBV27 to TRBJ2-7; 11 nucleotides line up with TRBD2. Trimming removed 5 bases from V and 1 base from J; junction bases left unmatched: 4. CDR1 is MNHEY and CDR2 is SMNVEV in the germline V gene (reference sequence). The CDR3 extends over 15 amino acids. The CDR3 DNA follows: TGTGCCAGCAGTCTCGGGACTAGCGGATCCTACGAGCAGTACTTC. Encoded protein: CASSLGTSGSYEQYF.

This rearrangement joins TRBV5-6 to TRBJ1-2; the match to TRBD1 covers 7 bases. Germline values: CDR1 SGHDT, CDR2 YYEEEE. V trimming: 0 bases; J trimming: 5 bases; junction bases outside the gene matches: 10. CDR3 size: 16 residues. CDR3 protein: CASSLETGYLGYGYTF. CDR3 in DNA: TGTGCCAGCAGCTTGGAGACAGGGTACTTGGGGTATGGCTACACCTTC.

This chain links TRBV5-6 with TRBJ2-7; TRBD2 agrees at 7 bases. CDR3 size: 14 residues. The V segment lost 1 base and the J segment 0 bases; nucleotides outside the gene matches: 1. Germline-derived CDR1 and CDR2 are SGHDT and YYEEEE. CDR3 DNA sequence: TGTGCCAGCAGCTTGTCGGGGGGCTCCTACGAGCAGTACGTC. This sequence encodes CASSLSGGSYEQYV.

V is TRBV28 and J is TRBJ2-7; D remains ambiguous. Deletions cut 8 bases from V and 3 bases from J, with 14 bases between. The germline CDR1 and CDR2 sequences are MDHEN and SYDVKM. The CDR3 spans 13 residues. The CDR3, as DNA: TGTGCCAGCCAGGAAAGGCTGGGCTACGAGCAGTACTTC. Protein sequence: CASQERLGYEQYF.

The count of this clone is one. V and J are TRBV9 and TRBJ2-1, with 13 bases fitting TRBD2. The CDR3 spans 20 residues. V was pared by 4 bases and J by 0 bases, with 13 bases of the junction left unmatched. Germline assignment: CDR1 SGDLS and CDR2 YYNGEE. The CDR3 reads CASSYTAGLAGRSSYNEQFF. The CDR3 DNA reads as TGTGCCAGCAGCTACACTGCGGGACTAGCGGGACGAAGCTCCTACAATGAGCAGTTCTTC. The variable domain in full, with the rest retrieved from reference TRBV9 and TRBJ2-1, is DSGVTQTPKHLITATGQRVTLRCSPRSGDLSVYWYQQSLDQGLQFLIQYYNGEERAKGNILERFSAQQFPDLHSELNLSSLELGDSALYFCASSYTAGLAGRSSYNEQFFGPGTRLTVL.

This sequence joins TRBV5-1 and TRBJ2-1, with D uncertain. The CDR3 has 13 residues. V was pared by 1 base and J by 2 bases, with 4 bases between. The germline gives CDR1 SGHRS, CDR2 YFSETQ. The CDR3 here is CASSLTTYNEQFF. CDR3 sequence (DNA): TGCGCCAGCAGCTTGACTACCTACAATGAGCAGTTCTTC.

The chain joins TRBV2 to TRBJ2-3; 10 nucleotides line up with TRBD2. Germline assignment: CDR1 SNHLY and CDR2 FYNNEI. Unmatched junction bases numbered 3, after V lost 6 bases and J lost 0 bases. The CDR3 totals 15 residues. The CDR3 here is CASRALAGSTDTQYF. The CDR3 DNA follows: TGTGCCAGCAGAGCACTAGCGGGGAGCACAGATACGCAGTATTTT.

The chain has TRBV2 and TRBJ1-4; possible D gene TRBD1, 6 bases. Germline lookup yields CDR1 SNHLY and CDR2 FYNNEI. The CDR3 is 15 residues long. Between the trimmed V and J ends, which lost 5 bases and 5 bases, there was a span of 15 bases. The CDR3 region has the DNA TGTGCCAGCAGTCCGATGGGGGCGGCCAATGAAAAACTGTTTTTT. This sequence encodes CASSPMGAANEKLFF.

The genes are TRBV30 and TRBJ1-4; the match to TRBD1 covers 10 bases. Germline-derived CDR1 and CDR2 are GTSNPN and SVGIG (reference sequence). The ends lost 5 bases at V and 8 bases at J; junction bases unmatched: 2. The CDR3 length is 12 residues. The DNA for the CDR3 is TGTGCCTGGCGGGACAGGGGAGAAAAACTGTTTTTT. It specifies CAWRDRGEKLFF.

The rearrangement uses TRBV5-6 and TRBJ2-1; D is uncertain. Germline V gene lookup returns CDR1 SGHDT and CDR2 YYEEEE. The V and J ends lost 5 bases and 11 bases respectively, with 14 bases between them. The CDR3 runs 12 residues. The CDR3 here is CASSYTVLKQFF. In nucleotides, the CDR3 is TGTGCCAGCAGTTATACGGTCCTTAAGCAGTTCTTC.

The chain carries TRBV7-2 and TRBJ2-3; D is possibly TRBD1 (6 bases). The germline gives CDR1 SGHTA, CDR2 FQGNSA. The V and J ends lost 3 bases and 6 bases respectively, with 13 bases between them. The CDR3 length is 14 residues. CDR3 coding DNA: TGTGCCAGCAGCTTCGACAGGAGGCGCGATACGCAGTATTTT. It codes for CASSFDRRRDTQYF. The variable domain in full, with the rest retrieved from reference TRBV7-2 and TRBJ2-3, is GAGVSQSPSNKVTEKGKDVELRCDPISGHTALYWYRQSLGQGLEFLIYFQGNSAPDKSGLPSDRFSAERTGGSVSTLTIQRTQQEDSAVYLCASSFDRRRDTQYFGPGTRLTVL.

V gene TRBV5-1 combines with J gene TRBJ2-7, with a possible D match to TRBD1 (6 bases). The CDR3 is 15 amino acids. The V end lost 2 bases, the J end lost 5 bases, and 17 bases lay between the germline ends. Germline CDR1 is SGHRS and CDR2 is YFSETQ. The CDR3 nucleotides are TGCGCCAGCAGCTTATCAATTACAGGGTTGGACGAGCAGTACGTC. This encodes CASSLSITGLDEQYV.

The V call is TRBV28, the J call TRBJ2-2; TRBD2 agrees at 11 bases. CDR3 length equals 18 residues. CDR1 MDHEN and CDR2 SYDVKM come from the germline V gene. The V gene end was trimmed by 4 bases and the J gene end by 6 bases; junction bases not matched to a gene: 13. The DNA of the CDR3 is TGTGCCAGCAGTTCCCCCGGGGTAGCGGGAGGGCCGGCCGGGGAGCTGTTTTTT. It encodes CASSSPGVAGGPAGELFF.